This T cell receptor beta chain derives from a study of T cells in localized non-small cell lung cancer. Findings of the study overall: Longer overall survival was linked to higher blood T cell density. Among the top 100 tumor clones, a median around 62 appeared in adjacent lung. Multi-region tumor sequencing was not done, so intratumor heterogeneity could not be excluded. Measurement of T cell clonality placed uninvolved adjacent lung highest, above the level in tumor.

The data were produced by immunoSEQ multiplex PCR, yet TCRdb's version contains in-frame clones alone and is incomplete. Here the sample spans around 28,000 clones, approximately 90% being singletons. A remark on this clone: The target antigen is unknown. One end of the junction is discordant with germline, which a read error may explain. The sample has other DNA sequences that encode this CDR3 too.

The sequence was collected from a woman aged 18 to 55 with stage I lung adenocarcinoma. The source material was peripheral blood, sampled before any cancer treatment.

The CDR3 loop reads CASSGHGSNQPQHF. The DNA of the CDR3 is TGTGCTAGCAGTGGACACGGCAGCAATCAGCCCCAGCATTTT. V is TRBV2 and J is TRBJ1-5, with D possibly being TRBD1 (5 bases). Germline CDR1 is SNHLY and CDR2 is FYNNEI. CDR3 size: 14 residues.